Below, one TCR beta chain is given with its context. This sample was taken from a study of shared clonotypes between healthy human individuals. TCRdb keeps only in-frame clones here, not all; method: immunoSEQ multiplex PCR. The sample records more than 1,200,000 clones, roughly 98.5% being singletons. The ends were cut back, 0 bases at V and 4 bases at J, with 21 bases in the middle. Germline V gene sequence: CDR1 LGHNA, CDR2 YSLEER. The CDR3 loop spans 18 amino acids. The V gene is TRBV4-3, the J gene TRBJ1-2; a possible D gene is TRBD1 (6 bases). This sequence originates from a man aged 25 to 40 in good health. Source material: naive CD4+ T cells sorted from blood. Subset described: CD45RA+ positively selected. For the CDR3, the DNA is TGCGCCAGCAGCCAAGAACATTCGGACAGCCTCCTCTTCTATGGCTACACCTTC. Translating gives CASSQEHSDSLLFYGYTF.